Described below is a single T cell receptor beta chain sequence and its context. The specificity of this receptor is unknown. No quality values exist for individual bases; no much larger clone is one base distant. This sample is part of a study of blood T cell repertoires in COVID-19 (dated by TCRdb to the early 2020s). Regarding the complete study: Collaborator samples came from the United States, Italy and Spain and covered acute and convalescent phases of COVID-19. The material from the prospective study consisted of cDNA or gDNA derived from T cells, B-cell-depleted T cells, or PBMCs. Deeply sampled blood TCRbeta repertoires from subjects exposed to, actively infected with, or recovered from COVID-19 were included in the dataset. The repertoires were released in a freely available public database meant as a resource for research on the immune response to SARS-CoV-2. Samples were obtained from the ongoing ImmuneRACE study (first 160 participants) and from 1,000 to 1,500 subjects provided by 6 global collaborators. The sample metadata nearly always contained a de-identified subject ID, COVID-19 status, age in years and sex. Where available, HLA class I and class II types were obtained from metadata supplied by the sample provider rather than from assay-based typing. General conclusions and limits of the study: The quantity of clinical and demographic metadata differed by source and by participant and was supplied without curation.

V is shortened by 4 bases, J by 4 bases, and the region joining them spans 14 bases. The germline V gene (reference sequence) gives CDR1 as LGHDT and CDR2 as YNNKEL. The CDR3 starts with the cysteine, ends with the phenylalanine, and has 16 residues. Of all the DNA, just the CDR3 is kept, 48 bases in frame from base 1. Each collaborating institution followed its own protocols to collect whole blood in K2EDTA tubes. For TCRbeta analysis, collaborators shipped samples in one of three forms: frozen whole blood, isolated PBMCs, or DNA extracted from either of those sample types. TCRbeta CDR3 regions were amplified from genomic DNA using the immunoSEQ Assay, a bias-controlled multiplex PCR. As for the original processing: Within the assay, amplification of reference gene primers was used to estimate how many nucleated cells each sample contained. To quantify the absolute abundance of each unique TCRbeta CDR3 rearrangement, sequence reads were collapsed and filtered. For each sample, productive Simpson clonality was calculated as the square root of Simpson's diversity index across productive rearrangements. What TCRdb holds here is the immuneACCESS table cut down to in-frame rearrangements. Part of the clones is not present; checked against another copy, under half of the missing clones reflect an unresolved V gene, and the others are unexplained. V and J calls and clone size are given by that table; D and trimming were obtained from the DNA. A total of about 180,000 clones appear in this sample, 75% to 90% of them only once. Together, the top ten hold 9.5% to 13% of the sample.

The clonotype comes from a human donor with active or convalescent COVID-19. The donor label of this sample is uncertain. The sample consisted of peripheral blood. This sequence uses TRBV3-1 (or the pseudogene TRBV3-2) and TRBJ2-6; the D gene is possibly TRBD1, with 6 bases matching. The CDR3 corresponds to CASSPTGRLGANVLTF. The DNA is as follows: TGTGCCAGCAGCCCTACAGGGAGATTAGGGGCCAACGTCCTGACTTTC.